This is a list of T cell receptor beta chains from one sample in a study of post-analysis software for immune sequencing data. MiXCR, run by TCRdb on the PCR reads, gives a single entry per CDR3 protein. The profile covers roughly 800,000 distinct CDR3 sequences, with 53% appearing a single time and approximately 4.5% taken by the ten largest. The sample comprised blood. Receptor source: a girl under 18 with multiple sclerosis. The CDR3 runs from the conserved cysteine through the conserved F or W. The order of the fields is J gene, D gene, clone size, CDR3 length, V gene, CDR3 DNA, CDR3 protein. A D gene is named only where the DNA matches it firmly. For some rows the clone size is stated as once, few or many, or as a class when expanded; others skip it.

>TRBJ2-7|TRBD1|few|17|TRBV6-5
TGTGCCAGCAGTTACCGCCCGGGACAGGGGGCCCCCTACGAGCAGTACTTC
CASSYRPGQGAPYEQYF
>TRBJ2-7|-|-|14|TRBV9
TGTGCCAGCAGCGTAGCTTGGGCAGTTTACGAGCAGTACTTC
CASSVAWAVYEQYF
>TRBJ2-7|TRBD1|-|13|TRBV12-3/TRBV12-4
TGTGCCAGCAGAAGGACAGGGTTCCACGAGCAGTACTTC
CASRRTGFHEQYF
>TRBJ2-7|-|-|16|TRBV20-1
TGCAGTGCTAGAGATCTTAAACGGGCGCCGATACAAGATGAGTACTTC
CSARDLKRAPIQDEYF
>TRBJ2-7|TRBD1|-|12|TRBV6-5
TGTGCCAGCAGTAAGACAGGGTGGGAGCAGTACTTC
CASSKTGWEQYF
>TRBJ2-7|-|many|11|TRBV11-2
TGTGCCAGCAGCCCCCTGGACGAGCAGTACTTC
CASSPLDEQYF
>TRBJ2-7|-|-|14|TRBV3-1
TGTGCCAGCAGCCAAATAGGGACACGCTACGAGCAGTACTTC
CASSQIGTRYEQYF
>TRBJ2-7|TRBD2|-|18|TRBV6-9
TGTGCCAGCAGTTACGCAAAACGTAGCGGGAGAGGGATCTACGAGCAGTACTTC
CASSYAKRSGRGIYEQYF
>TRBJ2-7|TRBD2|few|15|TRBV29-1
TGCAGCGTTGAAGGGACTAGCGGGCGCACCTACGAGCAGTACTTC
CSVEGTSGRTYEQYF
>TRBJ2-5|-|few|14|TRBV20-1
TGCAGTGCTAGCCCTTCTATGCTTGGGGAGACCCAGTACTTC
CSASPSMLGETQYF
>TRBJ2-7|-|-|14|TRBV20-1
TGCAGTGCTAAAATCTCGGGGGTAACCTACGAGCAGTACTTC
CSAKISGVTYEQYF
>TRBJ2-6|-|-|16|TRBV5-5
TGTGCCAGCAGCTTGAGGGGGGGCGCTGGGGCCAACGTCCTGACTTTC
CASSLRGGAGANVLTF
>TRBJ2-1|TRBD2|-|14|TRBV20-1
TGCAGTGCCACCAACCTTGATAGCGGGAGGAAGCAGTTCTTC
CSATNLDSGRKQFF
>TRBJ2-4|TRBD1|-|16|TRBV20-1
TGCAGTGCTAGCGCTACAGGGGTTGTATCCAAAAACATTCAGTACTTC
CSASATGVVSKNIQYF
>TRBJ2-1|-|-|13|TRBV6-6
TGTGCCAGCAGCTCTATACCCAAGGATGAGCAGTTCTTC
CASSSIPKDEQFF
>TRBJ2-1|-|-|11|TRBV20-1
TGCAGTGCGCGGTTTCTAAATGAGCAGTTCTTC
CSARFLNEQFF
>TRBJ2-3|-|-|20|TRBV15
TGTGCCACCAGCAGAATCCTCCCTAAGGCGGGGTTTGCTAGCACAGATACGCAGTATTTT
CATSRILPKAGFASTDTQYF
>TRBJ2-5|TRBD1|few|15|TRBV7-3
TGTGCCAGCAGCTTAAACGGGGACAGCCAAGAGACCCAGTACTTC
CASSLNGDSQETQYF
>TRBJ2-3|-|-|14|TRBV29-1
TGCAGCGTTGCGGTAACGGCCAGCACAGATACGCAGTATTTT
CSVAVTASTDTQYF
>TRBJ2-5|-|-|16|TRBV4-1
TGCGCCAGCAGCCAAGATCTTAGTCGCCCAGAGGGGACCCAGTACTTC
CASSQDLSRPEGTQYF
>TRBJ2-7|-|-|16|TRBV7-9
TGTGCCAGCAGCACTACTCAGAAGGCCAAGCCCTACGAGCAGTACTTC
CASSTTQKAKPYEQYF
>TRBJ2-5|-|-|11|TRBV29-1
TGCAGCGTTGTCGGGATTTGGGAGCAGTACTTC
CSVVGIWEQYF
>TRBJ2-1|TRBD2|-|16|TRBV20-1
TGCAGTGCTAGAGATCTGGGAGGGAGAAGGTACAATGAGCAGTTCTTC
CSARDLGGRRYNEQFF
>TRBJ2-7|-|-|17|TRBV7-8
TGTGCCAGCAGCTTAGCGGTTTCGAACAGGGCGACCTACGAGCAGTACTTC
CASSLAVSNRATYEQYF
>TRBJ1-5|-|-|15|TRBV29-1
TGCAGCGTTGCTGACGGGGAAGAGTGGTATCAGCCCCAGCATTTT
CSVADGEEWYQPQHF
>TRBJ2-2|TRBD1|-|18|TRBV5-5
TGTGCCAGCAGCTTGACCCTGACAGGGGCGATGATCGCCGGGGAGCTGTTTTTT
CASSLTLTGAMIAGELFF
>TRBJ2-1|TRBD2|few|13|TRBV20-1
TGCAGTGCCCCCGGACTAGCGGGCGATGAGCAGTTCTTC
CSAPGLAGDEQFF
>TRBJ1-5|-|few|14|TRBV20-1
TGCAGTGCTAGCGGCCTGACGGAAAATCAGCCCCAGCATTTT
CSASGLTENQPQHF
>TRBJ2-7|TRBD2|-|18|TRBV14
TGTGCCAGCAGCCAAGAAACCCTAGGAATAGCGGGAGTCTACGAGCAGTACTTC
CASSQETLGIAGVYEQYF
>TRBJ2-7|-|-|14|TRBV12-3/TRBV12-4
TGTGCCAGCAGTTTCGAGGGAATCCCCTACGAGCAGTACTTC
CASSFEGIPYEQYF
>TRBJ2-1|TRBD1|-|16|TRBV12-3/TRBV12-4
TGTGCCAGCACCTCGACGCGAGACAGGGTCTACAATGAGCAGTTCTTC
CASTSTRDRVYNEQFF
>TRBJ2-7|TRBD1|-|15|TRBV20-1
TGCAGTGCTAACGTTCCTAACAGGGGTACCTACGAGCAGTACTTC
CSANVPNRGTYEQYF
>TRBJ2-7|TRBD1|-|15|TRBV7-9
TGTGCCAGCACCCATGCGAGGGCAGGGGGCAACGAGCAGTACTTC
CASTHARAGGNEQYF
>TRBJ2-7|TRBD1|few|15|TRBV10-3
TGTGCCATCAGTGAGTCGAGTGACAGGGGCTACGAGCAGTACTTC
CAISESSDRGYEQYF
>TRBJ2-7|-|once|14|TRBV5-1
TGCGCCAGCAGCTTAGCCTCAACTGAGCACGAGCAGTACTTC
CASSLASTEHEQYF
>TRBJ2-7|-|-|14|TRBV2
TGTGCCAGCAGGTTGGAACCAGGAGTCTACGAGCAGTACTTC
CASRLEPGVYEQYF